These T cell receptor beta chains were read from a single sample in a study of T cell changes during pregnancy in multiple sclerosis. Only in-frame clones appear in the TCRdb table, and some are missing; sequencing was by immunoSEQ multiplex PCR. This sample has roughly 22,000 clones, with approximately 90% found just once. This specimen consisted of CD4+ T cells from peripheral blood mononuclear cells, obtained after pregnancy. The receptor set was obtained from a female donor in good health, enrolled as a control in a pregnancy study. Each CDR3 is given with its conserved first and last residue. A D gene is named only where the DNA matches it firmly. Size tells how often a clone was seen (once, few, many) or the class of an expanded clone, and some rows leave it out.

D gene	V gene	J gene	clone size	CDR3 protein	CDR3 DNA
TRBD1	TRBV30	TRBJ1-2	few	CAYRQGPGYGYTF	TGTGCCTACAGACAGGGGCCGGGCTATGGCTACACCTTC
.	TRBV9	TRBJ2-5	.	CASSVALQETQYF	TGTGCCAGCAGCGTAGCCCTCCAAGAGACCCAGTACTTC
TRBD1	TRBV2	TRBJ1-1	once	CASSGRPGTGGTEAFF	TGTGCCAGCAGCGGACGGCCCGGGACAGGGGGCACTGAAGCTTTCTTT
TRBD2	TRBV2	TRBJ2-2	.	CASGGSGRATGELFF	TGTGCCAGCGGTGGAAGCGGGAGGGCCACCGGGGAGCTGTTTTTT
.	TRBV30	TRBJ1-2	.	CAWSQASNYGYTF	TGTGCCTGGAGTCAAGCGAGTAACTATGGCTACACCTTC
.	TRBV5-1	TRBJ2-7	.	CASSFHRDTYEQYF	TGCGCCAGCAGCTTTCATAGGGACACGTACGAGCAGTACTTC
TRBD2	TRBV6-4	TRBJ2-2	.	CASGTSGTGELFF	TGTGCCAGTGGGACTAGCGGGACCGGGGAGCTGTTTTTT
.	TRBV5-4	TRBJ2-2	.	CASSSDTDAGELFF	TGTGCCAGCAGCTCCGACACCGACGCCGGGGAGCTGTTTTTT
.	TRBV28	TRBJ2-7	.	CASSLPGQGEQYF	TGTGCCAGCAGTTTACCCGGACAAGGAGAGCAGTACTTC
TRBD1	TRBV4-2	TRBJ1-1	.	CASSQGSNRGMNTEAFF	TGTGCCAGCAGCCAAGGAAGCAACAGGGGCATGAACACTGAAGCTTTCTTT
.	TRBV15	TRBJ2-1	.	CATSRDRRGAVHEQFF	TGTGCCACCAGCAGAGATAGGAGGGGCGCGGTACATGAGCAGTTCTTC
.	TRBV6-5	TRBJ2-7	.	CASSYSQGYEQYF	TGTGCCAGCAGTTACTCGCAGGGCTACGAGCAGTACTTC
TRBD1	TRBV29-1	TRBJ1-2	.	CSVEGEDRDHYGYTF	TGCAGCGTTGAAGGCGAGGACAGGGACCACTATGGCTACACCTTC